This is a list of T cell receptor beta chains from one sample in a study of T cell responses to AZD1222 COVID-19 vaccine. Here immunoSEQ multiplex PCR was the method, and the copy in TCRdb shows in-frame clones only, minus some. In the table there are approximately 90,000 clones, approximately 87% of which are singletons. Sequencing used peripheral blood, obtained on day 0 of AZD1222 vaccination. Receptors were obtained from an adult in good health. Both conserved end residues are part of each CDR3. Fields, in order: V gene, J gene, D gene, clone size, CDR3 protein, CDR3 DNA. The D gene is left open where the match is weak. Clone size is stated in some rows and not others, as once, few, many or a class when expanded.

TRBV7-2	TRBJ1-5	.	.	CASSPSQGTHNQPQHF	TGTGCCAGCAGCCCCTCCCAGGGTACACACAATCAGCCCCAGCATTTT
TRBV5-5	TRBJ2-1	.	.	CASSNAGSSYNEQFF	TGTGCCAGCAGTAATGCGGGGAGCTCCTACAATGAGCAGTTCTTC
TRBV11-2	TRBJ1-6	.	few	CASSPPGSYNSPLHF	TGTGCCAGCAGCCCGCCAGGCTCCTATAATTCACCCCTCCACTTT
TRBV28	TRBJ1-5	.	.	CASSFPAGASHRPQHF	TGTGCCAGCAGTTTCCCCGCGGGGGCCTCCCATCGGCCCCAGCATTTT
TRBV15	TRBJ2-1	.	.	CATSRDRPLYNEQFF	TGTGCCACCAGCAGAGACCGTCCCCTATACAATGAGCAGTTCTTC
TRBV5-6	TRBJ2-7	TRBD2	.	CASSLEPGLAGRPYEQYF	TGTGCCAGCAGCCTCGAGCCGGGACTAGCGGGGAGACCCTACGAGCAGTACTTC
TRBV11-2	TRBJ1-1	.	.	CASSPLRGLNTEAFF	TGTGCCAGCAGCCCCCTTAGAGGGCTTAACACTGAAGCTTTCTTT
TRBV9	TRBJ1-1	.	few	CASSVVGGLNTEAFF	TGTGCCAGCAGCGTAGTCGGGGGCTTGAACACTGAAGCTTTCTTT
TRBV28	TRBJ1-5	.	few	CASRRSQGIGPQHF	TGTGCCAGCAGGAGATCACAGGGAATCGGGCCCCAGCATTTT
TRBV9	TRBJ2-1	.	.	CASSDANPYNEQFF	TGTGCCAGCAGCGATGCAAACCCCTACAATGAGCAGTTCTTC
TRBV11-2	TRBJ1-1	TRBD1	many	CASRHVRDRGRSTEAFF	TGTGCCAGCAGACACGTACGGGACAGGGGGCGTTCGACTGAAGCTTTCTTT
TRBV24-1	TRBJ2-7	.	.	CATSDSSRTHEQYF	TGTGCCACCAGTGATTCAAGTAGGACTCACGAGCAGTACTTC
TRBV21-1	TRBJ2-7	.	.	CASSATAPSYEQYF	TGTGCCAGCAGCGCGACAGCTCCCTCCTACGAGCAGTACTTC
TRBV30	TRBJ2-5	.	.	CAWSPPGEETQYF	TGTGCCTGGAGTCCGCCCGGAGAAGAGACCCAGTACTTC
TRBV4-3	TRBJ1-4	.	.	CASSQDLLDEKLFF	TGCGCCAGCAGCCAAGATCTGTTGGATGAAAAACTGTTTTTT
TRBV12-3/TRBV12-4	TRBJ2-5	.	.	CASSLKETQYF	TGTGCCAGCAGTTTAAAGGAGACCCAGTACTTC
TRBV29-1	TRBJ2-1	.	.	CSAGQGTGNNEQFF	TGCAGCGCGGGGCAGGGGACGGGCAACAATGAGCAGTTCTTC
TRBV6-5	TRBJ1-2	TRBD1	.	CASSYPDRGGYGYTF	TGTGCCAGCAGTTACCCTGACAGGGGTGGCTATGGCTACACCTTC
TRBV15	TRBJ1-1	.	.	CATSTATEGLTEAFF	TGTGCCACCAGCACTGCGACAGAGGGGCTCACTGAAGCTTTCTTT
TRBV11-2	TRBJ1-2	.	.	CASSHYSGANYGYTF	TGTGCCAGCAGCCATTATTCGGGAGCTAACTATGGCTACACCTTC
TRBV19	TRBJ1-1	.	.	CASSIGRGAEAFF	TGTGCCAGTAGTATTGGTAGGGGGGCTGAAGCTTTCTTT
TRBV7-2	TRBJ1-4	TRBD1	few	CASSFYPGGTNEKLFF	TGTGCCAGCAGCTTCTACCCAGGGGGAACTAATGAAAAACTGTTTTTT
TRBV5-1	TRBJ1-4	TRBD1	.	CASSLGQGALGEKLFF	TGCGCCAGCAGCTTGGGACAGGGGGCCTTGGGTGAAAAACTGTTTTTT
TRBV6-5	TRBJ2-5	.	.	CASSRGRYQETQYF	TGTGCCAGCAGCCGGGGGAGGTACCAAGAGACCCAGTACTTC
TRBV6-2/TRBV6-3	TRBJ1-5	.	.	CASSPPGGGGQPQHF	TGTGCCAGCAGTCCGCCGGGGGGGGGCGGTCAGCCCCAGCATTTT